This TCR beta chain was recorded in a study of cytomegalovirus exposure and HLA in healthy donors. Generated by immunoSEQ multiplex PCR, the TCRdb table keeps only in-frame clones and is missing some. Among some 76,000 clones listed, approximately 95% were seen once. Germline CDR1 and CDR2: MGHRA and YSYEKL. Between the trimmed V and J ends, which lost 4 bases and 6 bases, there was a span of 16 bases. The CDR3 has 14 residues. V and J are TRBV4-1 and TRBJ2-7; tentatively, D is TRBD1 (5 bases). The clonotype was recovered from a young woman in good health and CMV-seronegative. The material sequenced was PBMCs. As DNA, the CDR3 is TGCGCCAGCAGCCCGACAGACCTTCTTGGCGAGCAGTACTTC. This encodes CASSPTDLLGEQYF.